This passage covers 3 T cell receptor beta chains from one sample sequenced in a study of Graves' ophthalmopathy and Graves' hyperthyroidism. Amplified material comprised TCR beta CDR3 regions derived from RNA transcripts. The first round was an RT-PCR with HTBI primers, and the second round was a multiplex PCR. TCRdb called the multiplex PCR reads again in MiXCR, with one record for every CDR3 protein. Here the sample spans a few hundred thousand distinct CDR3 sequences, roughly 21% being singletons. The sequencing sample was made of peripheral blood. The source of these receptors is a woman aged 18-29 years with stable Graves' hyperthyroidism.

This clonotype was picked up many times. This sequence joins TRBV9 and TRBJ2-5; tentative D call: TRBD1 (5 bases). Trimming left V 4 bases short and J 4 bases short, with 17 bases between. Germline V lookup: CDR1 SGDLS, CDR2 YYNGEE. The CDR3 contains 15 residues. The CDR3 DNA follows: TGTGCCAGCAGCCTCCAAGGACAAGCCAGAGAGACCCAGTACTTC. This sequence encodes CASSLQGQARETQYF.

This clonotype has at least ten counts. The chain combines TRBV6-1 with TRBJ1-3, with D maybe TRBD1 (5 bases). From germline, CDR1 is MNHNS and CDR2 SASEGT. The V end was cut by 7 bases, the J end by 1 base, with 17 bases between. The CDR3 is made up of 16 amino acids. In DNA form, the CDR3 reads TGTGCCAGCACCGACACTTCAGGGTTTTCTGGAAACACCATATATTTT. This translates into CASTDTSGFSGNTIYF.

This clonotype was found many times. The CDR3 loop reads CASGLVGGTEAFF. CDR3 bases: TGTGCTAGTGGTTTGGTAGGTGGGACTGAAGCTTTCTTT. The V call is TRBV12-5, the J call TRBJ1-1; D not resolved. Germline CDR1 and CDR2: LGHNT and FRNRAP. The CDR3 runs to 13 residues. The V end was cut by 0 bases, the J end by 5 bases, with 7 bases between.